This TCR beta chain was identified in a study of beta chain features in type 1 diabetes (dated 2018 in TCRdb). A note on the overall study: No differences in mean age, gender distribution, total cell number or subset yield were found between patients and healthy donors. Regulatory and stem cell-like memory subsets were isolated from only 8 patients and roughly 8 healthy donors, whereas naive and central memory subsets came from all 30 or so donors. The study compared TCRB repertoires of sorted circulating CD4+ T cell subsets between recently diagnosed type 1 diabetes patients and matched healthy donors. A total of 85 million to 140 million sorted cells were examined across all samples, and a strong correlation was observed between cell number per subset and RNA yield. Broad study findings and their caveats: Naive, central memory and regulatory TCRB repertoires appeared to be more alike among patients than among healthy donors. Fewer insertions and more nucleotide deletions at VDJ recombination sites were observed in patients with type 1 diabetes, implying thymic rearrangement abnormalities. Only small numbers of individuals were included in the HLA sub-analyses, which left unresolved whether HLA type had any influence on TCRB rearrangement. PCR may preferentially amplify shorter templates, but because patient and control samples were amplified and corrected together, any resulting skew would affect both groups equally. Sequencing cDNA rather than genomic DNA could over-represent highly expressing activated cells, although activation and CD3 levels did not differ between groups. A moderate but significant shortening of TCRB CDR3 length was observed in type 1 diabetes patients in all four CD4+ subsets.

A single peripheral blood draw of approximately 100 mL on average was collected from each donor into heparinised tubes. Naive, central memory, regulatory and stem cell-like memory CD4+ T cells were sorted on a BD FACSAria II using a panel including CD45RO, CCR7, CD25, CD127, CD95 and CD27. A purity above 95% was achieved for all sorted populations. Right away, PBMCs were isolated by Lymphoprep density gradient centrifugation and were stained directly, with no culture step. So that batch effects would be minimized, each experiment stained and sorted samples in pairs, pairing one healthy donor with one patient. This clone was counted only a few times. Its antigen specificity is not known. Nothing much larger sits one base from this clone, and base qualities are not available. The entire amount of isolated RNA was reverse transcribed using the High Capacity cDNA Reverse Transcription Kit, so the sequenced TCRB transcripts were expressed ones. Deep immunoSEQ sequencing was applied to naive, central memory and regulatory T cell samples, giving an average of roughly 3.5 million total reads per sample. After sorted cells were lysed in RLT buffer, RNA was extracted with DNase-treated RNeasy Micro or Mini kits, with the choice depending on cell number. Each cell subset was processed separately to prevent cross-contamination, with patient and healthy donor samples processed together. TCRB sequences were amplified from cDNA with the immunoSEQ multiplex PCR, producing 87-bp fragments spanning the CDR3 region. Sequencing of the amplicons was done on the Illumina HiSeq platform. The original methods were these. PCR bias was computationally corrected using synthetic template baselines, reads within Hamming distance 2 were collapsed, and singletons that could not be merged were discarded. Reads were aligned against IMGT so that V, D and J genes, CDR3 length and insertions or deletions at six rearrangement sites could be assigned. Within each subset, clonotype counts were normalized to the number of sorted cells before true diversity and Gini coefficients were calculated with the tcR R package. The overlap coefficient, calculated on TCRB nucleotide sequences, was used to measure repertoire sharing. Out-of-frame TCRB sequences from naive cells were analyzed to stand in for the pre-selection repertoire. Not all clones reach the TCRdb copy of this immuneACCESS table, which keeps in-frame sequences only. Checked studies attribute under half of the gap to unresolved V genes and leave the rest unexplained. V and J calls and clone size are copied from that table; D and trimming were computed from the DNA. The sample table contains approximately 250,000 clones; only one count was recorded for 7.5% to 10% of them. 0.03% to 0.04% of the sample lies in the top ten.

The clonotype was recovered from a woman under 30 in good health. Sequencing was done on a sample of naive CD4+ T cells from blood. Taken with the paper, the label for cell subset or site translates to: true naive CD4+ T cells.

The nucleotides are TGTGCCAGCAGTCGGCGCGGTTCCGGGACTAGCGATGAGCAGTTCTTC. Its amino acids are CASSRRGSGTSDEQFF. The chain is assembled from TRBV4-2 and TRBJ2-1, with TRBD2 identical over 10 junction bases. Compared with germline, V lacks 6 bases and J lacks 8 bases; bases without a gene match: 13. The CDR3, from cysteine to phenylalanine, totals 16 residues. Of all the DNA, just the CDR3 is kept, 48 bases in frame from base 1. For CDR1 and CDR2, the germline V gene lists LGHNA and YNFKEQ.